This is a list of T cell receptor beta chains from one sample in a study of control samples from healthy donors and cancer patients. The assay was immunoSEQ multiplex PCR, and TCRdb's table has in-frame clones only and misses some. Among approximately 100,000 clones, roughly 92% were seen once, and the ten largest hold around 2.8%. Sequencing input: blood. All receptors come from a human donor in good health. The donor label of this sample is uncertain. Each CDR3 is given with its conserved first and last residue. A D gene is named only where the DNA matches it firmly. Clone size is given for some rows only: seen once, a few or many times, or a class if the clone is expanded.

clone_size	d_call	v_call	j_call	cdr3_nt	cdr3_aa
.	.	TRBV7-2	TRBJ2-5	TGTGCCAGCAGTTCGGAGCATGGGGAGACCCAGTACTTC	CASSSEHGETQYF
.	.	TRBV6-1	TRBJ1-6	TGTGCCAGCAGTGAAGCGCGTAATTCACCCCTCCACTTT	CASSEARNSPLHF
.	.	TRBV28	TRBJ1-1	TGTGCCAGCAGTTTATCCCCTGGGGCCAGGAAAGCTTTCTTT	CASSLSPGARKAFF
.	TRBD2	TRBV7-9	TRBJ2-3	TGTGCCAGCGCACTAGCGGCAGATACGCAGTATTTT	CASALAADTQYF
few	.	TRBV5-8	TRBJ1-1	TGTGCCAGCAGCTTGGTATTCTCCTCGAACACTGAAGCTTTCTTT	CASSLVFSSNTEAFF
.	TRBD1	TRBV10-3	TRBJ2-3	TGTGCCATCAGCCGGGACAGGAACCCGTCAGATACGCAGTATTTT	CAISRDRNPSDTQYF
.	.	TRBV19	TRBJ1-1	TGTGCCAGTCGATACCTAAAGGAGAAGAACACTGAAGCTTTCTTT	CASRYLKEKNTEAFF
once	TRBD1	TRBV5-4	TRBJ1-1	TGTGCCAGCAGCTTGCCGGGACAGCTGAACACTGAAGCTTTCTTT	CASSLPGQLNTEAFF
.	TRBD1	TRBV6-1	TRBJ1-3	TGTGCCAGCAGGGGGACAGGCGAAGCTGAACGCACCATATATTTT	CASRGTGEAERTIYF
.	.	TRBV7-3	TRBJ2-1	TGTACCAGCAGCAACCGCAAGGGGTTCCCCCACAATGAGCAGTTCTTC	CTSSNRKGFPHNEQFF
.	.	TRBV6-5	TRBJ2-1	TGTGCCAGCAGTTCTTGGGGAGGAGGGGCGAATGAGCAGTTCTTC	CASSSWGGGANEQFF
.	TRBD1	TRBV6-6	TRBJ1-5	TGTGCCAGCAGCGGGACAGGGCGGTCAGATCAGCCCCAGCATTTT	CASSGTGRSDQPQHF
once	.	TRBV7-2	TRBJ1-2	TGTGCCAGCAGTTCGGACTTAGCTAACTATGGCTACACCTTC	CASSSDLANYGYTF
.	.	TRBV28	TRBJ1-4	TGTGCCAGCAGTTTAATCGCAACTAATGAAAAACTGTTTTTT	CASSLIATNEKLFF
.	.	TRBV7-3	TRBJ1-4	TGTGCCAGCAGCTTAAATAGGGGCGGAGAAAAACTGTTTTTT	CASSLNRGGEKLFF